The 11 T cell receptor beta chains presented below share a single source sample, sequenced in a study of OX40 agonist ivuxolimab in advanced cancers. Generated by immunoSEQ multiplex PCR, the TCRdb table keeps only in-frame clones and is missing some. The table records tens of thousands of clones, 80% to 90% of them present only once. The sequenced sample was CD4+ or CD8+ T cells sorted from blood, obtained in a trial of the OX40 agonist ivuxolimab. The receptors here all came from an adult with an advanced solid tumor such as melanoma, head and neck, liver or kidney cancer.

This chain joins TRBV7-3 and TRBJ2-2; 8 bases align to TRBD2. The CDR3 contains 16 residues. CDR1 is SGHTA, CDR2 FQGTGA, per germline. V shed 6 bases, J shed 0 bases, and the junction held 6 bases outside the gene matches. This CDR3 reads CASRLSGGPNTGELFF. The CDR3 DNA reads TGTGCCAGCAGACTAAGCGGGGGCCCGAACACCGGGGAGCTGTTTTTT.

The chain joins TRBV5-1 to TRBJ2-3, with a weak D call TRBD2 (5 bases). Germline CDR1 and CDR2: SGHRS and YFSETQ. The CDR3 loop spans 14 amino acids. V was cut by 1 base and J by 4 bases, with 10 bases left in between. The CDR3 sequence is CASSLKAGADTQYF. The CDR3 DNA sequence: TGCGCCAGCAGCTTGAAGGCGGGCGCAGATACGCAGTATTTT.

This chain links TRBV15 with TRBJ2-3; a possible D gene is TRBD1 (6 bases). This CDR3 has 13 residues. Germline CDR1 is LNHNV and CDR2 is YYDKDF (reference sequence). The germline V and J ends were trimmed by 7 bases and 2 bases, with 10 bases remaining between them. CDR3 protein: CATNRVLTDTQYF. DNA for the CDR3: TGTGCCACCAACAGGGTGCTCACAGATACGCAGTATTTT.

The chain uses TRBV7-2 and TRBJ2-3, with 7 bases matching TRBD2. The CDR3 is made up of 15 amino acids. Germline-derived CDR1 and CDR2 are SGHTA and FQGNSA. Germline trimming cut 0 bases from V and 6 bases from J; bases unmatched to any gene: 6. CDR3 protein: CASSLAAGRRDTQYF. In nucleotides, the CDR3 is TGTGCCAGCAGCTTAGCGGCCGGGAGGAGGGATACGCAGTATTTT.

The chain links TRBV9 to TRBJ2-1; 7 positions match TRBD1. V lost 4 bases, J lost 5 bases, and 12 bases stayed unmatched. CDR3 length: 16 amino acids. The V gene's germline CDR1 is SGDLS and CDR2 YYNGEE. CDR3 region: CASSLNSGTVNNEQFF. The CDR3 DNA reads as TGTGCCAGCAGCTTAAATTCCGGGACAGTGAACAATGAGCAGTTCTTC.

The V gene is TRBV6-5, the J gene TRBJ1-1; a weak D match, TRBD1 (6 bases). V was pared by 0 bases and J by 5 bases, with 13 bases between. The CDR3 has 15 amino acids. CDR1 and CDR2 from the germline V gene are MNHEY and SVGAGI. CDR3 region: CASSYSTGRKTEAFF. CDR3 bases: TGTGCCAGCAGTTACTCCACAGGGCGAAAAACTGAAGCTTTCTTT.

The V and J genes are TRBV6-1 and TRBJ1-2; TRBD1 aligns across 9 bases. The CDR3 length is 13 residues. CDR1 is MNHNS, CDR2 SASEGT, per germline. Trimming removed 4 bases from V and 7 bases from J; junction bases left unmatched: 4. The CDR3 DNA reads as TGTGCCAGCAGTGTGGGGGACAGGGTTGGCTACACCTTC. Translation gives CASSVGDRVGYTF.

In this sample, this clone turned up once. This chain joins TRBV2 and TRBJ1-1; TRBD1 matches at 8 bases. The CDR3 consists of 13 residues. The trim removed 6 bases at V and 13 bases at J, leaving 13 bases unmatched. Germline assignment: CDR1 SNHLY and CDR2 FYNNEI. The CDR3 here is CASSSMGQVFIFF. The CDR3 coding sequence is TGTGCCAGCAGCAGTATGGGACAGGTGTTTATTTTCTTT.

V gene TRBV28 combines with J gene TRBJ1-1; D might be TRBD1 (5 bases). V lost 6 bases to trimming and J lost 8 bases, with 13 bases between them. CDR1 MDHEN and CDR2 SYDVKM come from the germline V gene. The CDR3 is made up of 12 amino acids. In nucleotides, the CDR3 is TGTGCCAGCAGCTCCCAGGGCCAAGAAGCTTTCTTT. Amino acid sequence: CASSSQGQEAFF. Full variable domain (outside the CDR3, taken from reference TRBV28 and TRBJ1-1): DVKVTQSSRYLVKRTGEKVFLECVQDMDHENMFWYRQDPGLGLRLIYFSYDVKMKEKGDIPEGYSVSREKKERFSLILESASTNQTSMYLCASSSQGQEAFFGQGTRLTVV.

This rearrangement joins TRBV21-1 to TRBJ1-2. TRBV21-1 represents a pseudogene. This CDR3 region has 16 residues. The CDR3 region has the DNA TGTGCCAGCAGCAAAGCGCTTAAAGGGGGGGACGATGGCTACACCTTC. Amino acids: CASSKALKGGDDGYTF.

This chain joins TRBV28 and TRBJ1-5; D is ambiguous. Between the trimmed V and J ends, which lost 8 bases and 1 base, there was a span of 9 bases. This CDR3 has 13 residues. Germline loops: CDR1 MDHEN, CDR2 SYDVKM. CDR3 sequence reads: CASAIWSNQPQHF. The CDR3 nucleotides are TGTGCCAGCGCTATTTGGAGCAATCAGCCCCAGCATTTT.